A selection of T cell receptor beta chains follows, all from one sample in a study of blood T cell repertoires in COVID-19. Generated by immunoSEQ multiplex PCR, the TCRdb table keeps only in-frame clones and is missing some. This repertoire shows a few hundred thousand clones, more than 75% found once; its top ten account for over 1.5%. Sequencing input: PBMCs or T cells enriched from blood (not recorded which). The receptors were gathered from a man aged 40-50 years who had recovered from COVID-19. The CDR3 runs from the conserved cysteine through the conserved F or W. D genes are given only for firm matches. Expanded clones get a size class; other rows say once, few or many, or leave the size out.

J: TRBJ1-4
V: TRBV11-2
D: .
size: .
CDR3: CASSLRQLGEKLFF
DNA: TGTGCCAGCAGCCTTAGACAGTTAGGCGAAAAACTGTTTTTT

J: TRBJ1-5
V: TRBV19
D: .
size: .
CDR3: CASTSTDGGYNQPQHF
DNA: TGTGCCAGTACCTCAACCGACGGGGGGTACAATCAGCCCCAGCATTTT

J: TRBJ2-7
V: TRBV12-3/TRBV12-4
D: TRBD1
size: many
CDR3: CASTWTGGDEQYF
DNA: TGTGCCAGCACCTGGACAGGGGGGGACGAGCAGTACTTC

J: TRBJ1-1
V: TRBV7-6
D: .
size: .
CDR3: CASSLSGQGGTEAFF
DNA: TGTGCCAGCAGCCTTAGTGGGCAGGGAGGGACTGAAGCTTTCTTT

J: TRBJ2-7
V: TRBV3-1/TRBV3-2
D: TRBD1
size: once
CDR3: CASSIRDRGSEQYF
DNA: TGTGCCAGCAGCATACGGGACAGGGGTTCCGAGCAGTACTTC

J: TRBJ1-4
V: TRBV7-9
D: .
size: few
CDR3: CASSPGVRQTATNEKLFF
DNA: TGTGCCAGCAGCCCCGGAGTGAGACAGACAGCAACTAATGAAAAACTGTTTTTT

J: TRBJ2-5
V: TRBV7-9
D: TRBD1
size: .
CDR3: CASSLAGTVQETQYF
DNA: TGTGCCAGCAGCTTAGCAGGGACAGTGCAAGAGACCCAGTACTTC

J: TRBJ1-3
V: TRBV7-9
D: .
size: once
CDR3: CASSHYGVGNTIYF
DNA: TGTGCCAGCAGCCACTATGGAGTGGGAAACACCATATATTTT

J: TRBJ1-2
V: TRBV28
D: .
size: .
CDR3: CASIQGHYGYTF
DNA: TGTGCCAGCATTCAGGGCCACTATGGCTACACCTTC

J: TRBJ2-5
V: TRBV7-3
D: TRBD2
size: .
CDR3: CASSPRGGRVETQYF
DNA: TGTGCCAGCAGCCCCCGGGGGGGGAGGGTAGAGACCCAGTACTTC

J: TRBJ2-5
V: TRBV7-2
D: TRBD1
size: .
CDR3: CASSLRGQQQETQYF
DNA: TGTGCCAGCAGCCTACGGGGACAGCAGCAAGAGACCCAGTACTTC

J: TRBJ2-7
V: TRBV11-2
D: TRBD1
size: .
CDR3: CASSLVQGAREQYF
DNA: TGTGCCAGCAGCTTAGTCCAGGGGGCTCGGGAGCAGTACTTC

J: TRBJ2-1
V: TRBV5-1
D: TRBD2
size: few
CDR3: CASSSGLAGGYNEQFF
DNA: TGCGCCAGCAGCTCCGGACTAGCGGGGGGATACAATGAGCAGTTCTTC

J: TRBJ1-1
V: TRBV7-9
D: .
size: .
CDR3: CASSLGEDTEAFF
DNA: TGTGCCAGCAGCTTGGGGGAGGACACTGAAGCTTTCTTT

J: TRBJ2-3
V: TRBV7-9
D: .
size: .
CDR3: CASSLAYTDTQYF
DNA: TGTGCCAGCAGCTTAGCCTACACAGATACGCAGTATTTT

J: TRBJ1-3
V: TRBV28
D: .
size: .
CDR3: CASSPPVNRVGVSGNTIYF
DNA: TGTGCCAGCAGTCCCCCGGTGAACAGGGTGGGAGTCTCTGGAAACACCATATATTTT

J: TRBJ2-2
V: TRBV7-2
D: .
size: .
CDR3: CASSLNRANTGELFF
DNA: TGTGCCAGCAGCTTAAACAGGGCGAACACCGGGGAGCTGTTTTTT

J: TRBJ2-7
V: TRBV7-9
D: TRBD2
size: .
CDR3: CASSSGLAGVPPYEQYF
DNA: TGTGCCAGCAGCTCCGGACTAGCGGGGGTTCCCCCCTACGAGCAGTACTTC

J: TRBJ1-2
V: TRBV6-2/TRBV6-3
D: .
size: .
CDR3: CASSQAGVGYGYTF
DNA: TGTGCCAGCAGTCAAGCGGGGGTCGGCTATGGCTACACCTTC

J: TRBJ2-5
V: TRBV3-1/TRBV3-2
D: TRBD2
size: .
CDR3: CASRQGGTSGRAETQYF
DNA: TGTGCCAGCAGACAAGGAGGCACTAGCGGGAGGGCAGAGACCCAGTACTTC

J: TRBJ2-7
V: TRBV6-5
D: TRBD1
size: .
CDR3: CASSPDRGDEQYF
DNA: TGTGCCAGCAGCCCAGACAGGGGGGACGAGCAGTACTTC

J: TRBJ2-1
V: TRBV28
D: .
size: once
CDR3: CASRVPGNEQFF
DNA: TGTGCCAGCAGGGTTCCGGGGAATGAGCAGTTCTTC

J: TRBJ2-5
V: TRBV20-1
D: .
size: .
CDR3: CSARDGSTQYF
DNA: TGCAGTGCTAGAGATGGCTCGACCCAGTACTTC

J: TRBJ2-3
V: TRBV7-2
D: TRBD2
size: .
CDR3: CASSFRTSGGTDTQYF
DNA: TGTGCCAGCAGCTTTCGGACTAGCGGGGGCACAGATACGCAGTATTTT

J: TRBJ2-6
V: TRBV6-1
D: TRBD1
size: .
CDR3: CASSAAGGSGANVLTF
DNA: TGTGCCAGCAGTGCCGCAGGGGGCAGTGGGGCCAACGTCCTGACTTTC

J: TRBJ1-6
V: TRBV27
D: TRBD1
size: .
CDR3: CASSVQGAYSPLHF
DNA: TGTGCCAGCAGTGTACAGGGGGCTTATTCACCCCTCCACTTT

J: TRBJ1-2
V: TRBV6-5
D: .
size: .
CDR3: CASRRPLVWYGYTF
DNA: TGTGCCAGCAGAAGACCACTAGTCTGGTATGGCTACACCTTC

J: TRBJ1-2
V: TRBV3-1/TRBV3-2
D: .
size: few
CDR3: CASSLQTYGYTF
DNA: TGTGCCAGCAGCTTACAGACCTATGGCTACACCTTC

J: TRBJ1-2
V: TRBV3-1/TRBV3-2
D: TRBD1
size: .
CDR3: CASSQGNRGIGYTF
DNA: TGTGCCAGCAGCCAAGGGAACAGGGGTATAGGCTACACCTTC

J: TRBJ2-4
V: TRBV7-2
D: TRBD2
size: .
CDR3: CASSLDRGGYIQYF
DNA: TGTGCCAGCAGCTTAGATCGGGGGGGTTACATTCAGTACTTC

J: TRBJ1-2
V: TRBV20-1
D: .
size: .
CDR3: CSATYGYTF
DNA: TGCAGTGCTACTTATGGCTACACCTTC

J: TRBJ1-2
V: TRBV5-1
D: .
size: .
CDR3: CASASPFRTGGGYTF
DNA: TGCGCCAGCGCGAGTCCTTTTAGGACGGGGGGCGGCTACACCTTC

J: TRBJ1-2
V: TRBV3-1/TRBV3-2
D: .
size: .
CDR3: CASSHAGENGYTF
DNA: TGTGCCAGCAGCCACGCAGGGGAGAATGGCTACACCTTC

J: TRBJ1-1
V: TRBV18
D: .
size: .
CDR3: CASSPPSVTGTEAFF
DNA: TGTGCCAGCTCACCACCTTCAGTCACAGGGACTGAAGCTTTCTTT

J: TRBJ1-4
V: TRBV5-5
D: .
size: .
CDR3: CASSGPTVANEKLFF
DNA: TGTGCCAGCAGCGGACCGACAGTAGCTAATGAAAAACTGTTTTTT

J: TRBJ1-3
V: TRBV10-3
D: TRBD1
size: .
CDR3: CAIRVQGAVGNTIYF
DNA: TGTGCCATCAGGGTACAGGGGGCTGTTGGAAACACCATATATTTT

J: TRBJ1-6
V: TRBV10-3
D: TRBD1
size: .
CDR3: CAISGDRSAALHF
DNA: TGTGCCATCAGTGGGGACAGGTCGGCGGCCCTCCACTTT

J: TRBJ2-2
V: TRBV11-3
D: .
size: .
CDR3: CASSSRGRDTGELFF
DNA: TGTGCCAGCAGCTCTCGGGGTCGGGACACCGGGGAGCTGTTTTTT

J: TRBJ1-4
V: TRBV3-1/TRBV3-2
D: .
size: .
CDR3: CASSQDTGFNEKLFF
DNA: TGTGCCAGCAGCCAAGATACGGGGTTCAATGAAAAACTGTTTTTT

J: TRBJ2-7
V: TRBV7-2
D: .
size: .
CDR3: CASSLVSSYEQYF
DNA: TGTGCCAGCAGCTTAGTATCCTCCTACGAGCAGTACTTC

J: TRBJ2-7
V: TRBV7-2
D: TRBD2
size: .
CDR3: CASTPPEVAGAWQYF
DNA: TGTGCCAGCACCCCCCCGGAGGTGGCGGGAGCTTGGCAGTACTTC

J: TRBJ2-1
V: TRBV4-3
D: TRBD2
size: once
CDR3: CASSQDLLAGGLSPYNEQFF
DNA: TGCGCCAGCAGCCAAGATTTATTAGCGGGGGGGCTTTCCCCCTACAATGAGCAGTTCTTC

J: TRBJ2-3
V: TRBV30
D: TRBD2
size: .
CDR3: CAWSAGLAVTDTQYF
DNA: TGTGCCTGGAGTGCCGGACTAGCGGTTACAGATACGCAGTATTTT

J: TRBJ2-7
V: TRBV25-1
D: TRBD2
size: .
CDR3: CASSVAGSLNEQYF
DNA: TGTGCCAGCAGTGTAGCGGGGAGCCTTAACGAGCAGTACTTC

J: TRBJ2-7
V: TRBV2
D: .
size: .
CDR3: CASSDPRVSSYEQYF
DNA: TGTGCCAGCAGTGATCCCCGGGTCAGCTCCTACGAGCAGTACTTC

J: TRBJ1-1
V: TRBV25-1
D: TRBD1
size: .
CDR3: CASSEYGQGAAEAFF
DNA: TGTGCCAGCAGTGAATACGGACAGGGGGCGGCTGAAGCTTTCTTT

J: TRBJ2-3
V: TRBV4-1
D: .
size: .
CDR3: CASSQEALTGDTQYF
DNA: TGCGCCAGCAGCCAAGAAGCACTAACGGGAGATACGCAGTATTTT

J: TRBJ2-5
V: TRBV3-1/TRBV3-2
D: TRBD2
size: .
CDR3: CASSQASGSWGETQYF
DNA: TGTGCCAGCAGCCAGGCGAGCGGGAGTTGGGGGGAGACCCAGTACTTC

J: TRBJ2-1
V: TRBV29-1
D: .
size: many
CDR3: CSVLLGSGEQFF
DNA: TGCAGCGTCCTTCTAGGGAGCGGGGAGCAGTTCTTC

J: TRBJ1-1
V: TRBV19
D: .
size: .
CDR3: CASSINQGRTEAFF
DNA: TGTGCCAGTAGTATTAATCAGGGTAGGACTGAAGCTTTCTTT

J: TRBJ1-1
V: TRBV10-3
D: TRBD1
size: .
CDR3: CAIGEDRGITEAFF
DNA: TGTGCCATCGGGGAGGACAGGGGAATCACTGAAGCTTTCTTT

J: TRBJ2-1
V: TRBV4-2
D: .
size: .
CDR3: CASSRFTGGAYYNEQFF
DNA: TGTGCCAGCAGCCGGTTCACTGGCGGGGCCTACTACAATGAGCAGTTCTTC

J: TRBJ1-2
V: TRBV27
D: .
size: .
CDR3: CASSLSFGGGNYGYTF
DNA: TGTGCCAGCAGTTTATCGTTCGGGGGGGGCAACTATGGCTACACCTTC